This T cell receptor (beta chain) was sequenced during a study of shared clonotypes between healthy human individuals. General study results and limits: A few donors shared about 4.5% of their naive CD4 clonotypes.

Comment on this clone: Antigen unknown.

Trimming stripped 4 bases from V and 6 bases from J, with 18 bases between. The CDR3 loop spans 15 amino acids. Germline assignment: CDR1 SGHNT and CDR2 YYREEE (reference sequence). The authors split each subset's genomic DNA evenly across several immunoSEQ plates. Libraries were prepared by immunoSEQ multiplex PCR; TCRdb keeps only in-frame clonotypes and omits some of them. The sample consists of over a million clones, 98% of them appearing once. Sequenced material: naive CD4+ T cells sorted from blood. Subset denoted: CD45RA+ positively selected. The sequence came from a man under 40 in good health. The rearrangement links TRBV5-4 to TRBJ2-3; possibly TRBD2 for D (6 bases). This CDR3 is CASSPGGGPYDTQYF. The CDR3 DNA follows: TGTGCCAGCAGCCCGGGCGGAGGGCCGTATGATACGCAGTATTTT. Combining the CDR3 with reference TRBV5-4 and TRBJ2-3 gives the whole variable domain ETGVTQSPTHLIKTRGQQVTLRCSSQSGHNTVSWYQQALGQGPQFIFQYYREEENGRGNFPPRFSGLQFPNYSSELNVNALELDDSALYLCASSPGGGPYDTQYFGPGTRLTVL.